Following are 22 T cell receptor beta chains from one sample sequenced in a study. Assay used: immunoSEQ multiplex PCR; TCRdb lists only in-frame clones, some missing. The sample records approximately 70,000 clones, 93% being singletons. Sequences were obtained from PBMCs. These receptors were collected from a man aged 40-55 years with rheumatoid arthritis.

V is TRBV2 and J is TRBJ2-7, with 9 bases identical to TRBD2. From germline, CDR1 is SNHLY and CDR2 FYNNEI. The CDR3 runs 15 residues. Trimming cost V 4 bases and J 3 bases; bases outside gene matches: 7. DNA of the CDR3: TGTGCCAGCAGTGGAGAAGCGGGAGGATTCTACGAGCAGTACTTC. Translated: CASSGEAGGFYEQYF.

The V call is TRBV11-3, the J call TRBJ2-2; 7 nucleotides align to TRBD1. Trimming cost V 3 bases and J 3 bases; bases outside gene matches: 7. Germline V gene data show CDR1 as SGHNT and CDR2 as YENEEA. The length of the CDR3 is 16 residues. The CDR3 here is CASSFEQGLDTGELFF. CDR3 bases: TGTGCCAGCAGCTTTGAACAGGGGTTGGACACCGGGGAGCTGTTTTTT. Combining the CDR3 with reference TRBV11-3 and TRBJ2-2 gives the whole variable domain EAGVVQSPRYKIIEKKQPVAFWCNPISGHNTLYWYLQNLGQGPELLIRYENEEAVDDSQLPKDRFSAERLKGVDSTLKIQPAELGDSAVYLCASSFEQGLDTGELFFGEGSRLTVL.

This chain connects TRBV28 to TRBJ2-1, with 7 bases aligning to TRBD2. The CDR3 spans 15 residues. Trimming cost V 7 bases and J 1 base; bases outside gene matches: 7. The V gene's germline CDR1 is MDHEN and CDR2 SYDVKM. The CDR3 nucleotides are TGTGCCAGCACGGGGCGGGAGCTTTCCTACAATGAGCAGTTCTTC. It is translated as CASTGRELSYNEQFF. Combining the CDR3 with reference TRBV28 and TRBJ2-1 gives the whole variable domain DVKVTQSSRYLVKRTGEKVFLECVQDMDHENMFWYRQDPGLGLRLIYFSYDVKMKEKGDIPEGYSVSREKKERFSLILESASTNQTSMYLCASTGRELSYNEQFFGPGTRLTVL.

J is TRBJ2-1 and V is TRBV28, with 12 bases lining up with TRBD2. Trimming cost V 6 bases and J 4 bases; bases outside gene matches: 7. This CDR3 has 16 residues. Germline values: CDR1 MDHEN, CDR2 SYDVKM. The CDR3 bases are TGTGCCAGCAGACCACAGACTAGCGGGGGATACAATGAGCAGTTCTTC. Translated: CASRPQTSGGYNEQFF.

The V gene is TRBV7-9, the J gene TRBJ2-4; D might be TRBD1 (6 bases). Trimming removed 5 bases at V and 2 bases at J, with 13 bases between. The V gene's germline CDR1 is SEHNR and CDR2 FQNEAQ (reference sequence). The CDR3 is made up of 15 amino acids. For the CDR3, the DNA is TGTGCCAGCAGCCCAGTGGGGGCCACCAAAAACATTCAGTACTTC. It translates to CASSPVGATKNIQYF. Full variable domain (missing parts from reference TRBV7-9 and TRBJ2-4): DTGVSQNPRHKITKRGQNVTFRCDPISEHNRLYWYRQTLGQGPEFLTYFQNEAQLEKSRLLSDRFSAERPKGSFSTLEIQRTEQGDSAMYLCASSPVGATKNIQYFGAGTRLSVL.

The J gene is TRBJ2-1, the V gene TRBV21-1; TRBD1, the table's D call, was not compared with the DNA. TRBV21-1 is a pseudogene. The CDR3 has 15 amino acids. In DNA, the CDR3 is TGTGCCAGCAGCAAAGAGGCCAGGGCTAGGAATGAGCAGTTCTTC. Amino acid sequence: CASSKEARARNEQFF.

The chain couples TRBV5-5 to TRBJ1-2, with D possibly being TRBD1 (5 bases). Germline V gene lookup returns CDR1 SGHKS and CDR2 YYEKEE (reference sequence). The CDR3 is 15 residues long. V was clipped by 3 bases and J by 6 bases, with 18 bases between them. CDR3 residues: CASSSVGQGRDGYTF. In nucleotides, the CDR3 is TGTGCCAGCAGCTCCGTAGGGCAGGGCAGGGATGGCTACACCTTC. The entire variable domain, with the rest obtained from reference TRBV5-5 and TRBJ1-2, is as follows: DAGVTQSPTHLIKTRGQQVTLRCSPISGHKSVSWYQQVLGQGPQFIFQYYEKEERGRGNFPDRFSARQFPNYSSELNVNALLLGDSALYLCASSSVGQGRDGYTFGSGTRLTVV.

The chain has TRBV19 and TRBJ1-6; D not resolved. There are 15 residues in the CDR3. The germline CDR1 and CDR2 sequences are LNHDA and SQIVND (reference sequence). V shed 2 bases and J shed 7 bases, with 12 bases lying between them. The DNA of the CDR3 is TGTGCCAGTAGTATACTCCGGGCCCAGAATTCACCCCTCCACTTT. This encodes CASSILRAQNSPLHF.

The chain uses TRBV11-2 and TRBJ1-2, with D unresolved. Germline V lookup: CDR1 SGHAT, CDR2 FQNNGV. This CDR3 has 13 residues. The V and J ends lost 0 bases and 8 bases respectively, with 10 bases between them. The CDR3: CASSLDIVSGYTF. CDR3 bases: TGTGCCAGCAGCTTAGACATAGTAAGCGGCTACACCTTC.

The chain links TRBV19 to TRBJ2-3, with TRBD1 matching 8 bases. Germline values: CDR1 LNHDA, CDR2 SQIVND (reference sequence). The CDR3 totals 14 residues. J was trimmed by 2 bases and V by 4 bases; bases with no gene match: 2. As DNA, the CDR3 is TGTGCCAGTAGTAGCAGGGGGCACACAGATACGCAGTATTTT. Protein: CASSSRGHTDTQYF.

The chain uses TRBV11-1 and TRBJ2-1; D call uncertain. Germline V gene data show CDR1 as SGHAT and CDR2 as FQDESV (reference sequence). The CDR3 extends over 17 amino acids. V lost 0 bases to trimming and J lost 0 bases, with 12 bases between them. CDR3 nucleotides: TGTGCCAGCAGCTTAGCCGCTAACCTCCGCTCCTACAATGAGCAGTTCTTC. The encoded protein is CASSLAANLRSYNEQFF.

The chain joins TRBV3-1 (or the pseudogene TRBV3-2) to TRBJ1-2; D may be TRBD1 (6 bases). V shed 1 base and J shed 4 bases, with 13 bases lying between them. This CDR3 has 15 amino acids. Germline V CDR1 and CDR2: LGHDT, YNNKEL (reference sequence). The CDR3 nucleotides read TGTGCCAGCAGCCAAGCCAACAGGGTTGGCTATGGCTACACCTTC. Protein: CASSQANRVGYGYTF.

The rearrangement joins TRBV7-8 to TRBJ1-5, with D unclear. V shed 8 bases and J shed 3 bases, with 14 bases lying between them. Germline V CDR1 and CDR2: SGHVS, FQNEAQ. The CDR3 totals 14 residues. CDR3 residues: CASRASEFNQPQHF. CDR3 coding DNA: TGTGCCAGCCGGGCATCTGAATTCAATCAGCCCCAGCATTTT.

CDR3: CASSLTGRGMNTEAFF. CDR3 DNA sequence: TGCGCCAGCAGCTTGACGGGCCGGGGGATGAACACTGAAGCTTTCTTT. This sequence joins TRBV5-1 and TRBJ1-1; maybe TRBD1 (5 bases). CDR3 length equals 16 residues. Trimming took off 1 base at V and 0 bases at J, with 13 bases between the two ends. Germline V lookup: CDR1 SGHRS, CDR2 YFSETQ.

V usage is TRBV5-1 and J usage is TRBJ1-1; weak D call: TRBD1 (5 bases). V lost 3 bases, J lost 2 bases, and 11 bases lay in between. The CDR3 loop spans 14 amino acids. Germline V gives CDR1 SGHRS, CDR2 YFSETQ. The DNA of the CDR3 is TGCGCCAGCAGCTGGGGGGACTCTAACACTGAAGCTTTCTTT. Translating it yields CASSWGDSNTEAFF.

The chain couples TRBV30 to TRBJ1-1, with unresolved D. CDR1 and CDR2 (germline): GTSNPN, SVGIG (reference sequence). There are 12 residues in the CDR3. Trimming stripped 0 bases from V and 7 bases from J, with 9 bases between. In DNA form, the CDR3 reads TGTGCCTGGAGTGTTTCCCCGGGTGAAGCTTTCTTT. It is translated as CAWSVSPGEAFF.

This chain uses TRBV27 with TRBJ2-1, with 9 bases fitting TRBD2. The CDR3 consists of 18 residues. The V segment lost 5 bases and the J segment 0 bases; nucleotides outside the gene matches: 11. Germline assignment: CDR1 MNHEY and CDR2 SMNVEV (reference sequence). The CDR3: CASSPYGAGGFSYNEQFF. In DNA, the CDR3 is TGTGCCAGCAGTCCCTATGGAGCGGGAGGCTTCTCCTACAATGAGCAGTTCTTC.

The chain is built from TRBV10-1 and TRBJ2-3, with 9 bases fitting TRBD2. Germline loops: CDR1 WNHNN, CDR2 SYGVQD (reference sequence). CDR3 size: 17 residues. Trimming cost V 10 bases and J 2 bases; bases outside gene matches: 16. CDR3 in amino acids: CATTSGGPPYFTDTQYF. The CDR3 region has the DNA TGCGCCACTACCAGCGGGGGGCCGCCTTACTTCACAGATACGCAGTATTTT.

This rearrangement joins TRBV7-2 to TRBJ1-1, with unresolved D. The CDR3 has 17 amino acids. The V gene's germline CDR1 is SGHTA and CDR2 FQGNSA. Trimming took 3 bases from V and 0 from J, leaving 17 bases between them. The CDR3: CASSFRTAPYLNTEAFF. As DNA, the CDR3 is TGTGCCAGCAGCTTTAGAACAGCCCCTTATCTGAACACTGAAGCTTTCTTT.

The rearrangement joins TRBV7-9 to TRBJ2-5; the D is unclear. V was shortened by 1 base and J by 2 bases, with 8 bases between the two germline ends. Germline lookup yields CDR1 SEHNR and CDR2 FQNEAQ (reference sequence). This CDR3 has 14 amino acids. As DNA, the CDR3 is TGTGCCAGCAGCTTAGATCCAGAGCAAGAGACCCAGTACTTC. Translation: CASSLDPEQETQYF. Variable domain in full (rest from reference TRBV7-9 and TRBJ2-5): DTGVSQNPRHKITKRGQNVTFRCDPISEHNRLYWYRQTLGQGPEFLTYFQNEAQLEKSRLLSDRFSAERPKGSFSTLEIQRTEQGDSAMYLCASSLDPEQETQYFGPGTRLLVL.

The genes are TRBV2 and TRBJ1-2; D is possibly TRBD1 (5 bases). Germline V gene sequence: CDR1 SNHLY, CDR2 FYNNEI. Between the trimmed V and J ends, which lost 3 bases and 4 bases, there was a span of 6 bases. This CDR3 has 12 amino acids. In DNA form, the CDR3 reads TGTGCCAGCAGTGACAGGGCCTATGGCTACACCTTC. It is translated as CASSDRAYGYTF.

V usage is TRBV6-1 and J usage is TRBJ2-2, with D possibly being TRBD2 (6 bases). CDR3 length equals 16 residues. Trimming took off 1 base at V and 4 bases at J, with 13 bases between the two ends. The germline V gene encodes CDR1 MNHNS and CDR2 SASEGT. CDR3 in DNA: TGTGCCAGCAGTGAAGTGCGGGCGGGGTCCACCGGGGAGCTGTTTTTT. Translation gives CASSEVRAGSTGELFF.